This entry lists 30 T cell receptor beta chains sequenced from one sample in a study of response to subunit inactivated influenza vaccine. TCRdb fed the RT-PCR reads into MiXCR, producing one record per CDR3 protein. The sample holds around 790,000 distinct CDR3 sequences, approximately 21% seen once. The specimen comprised PBMCs from blood, sampled 4 to 6 days after vaccination. These TCRs come from a man in his fifties or sixties who received an inactivated influenza vaccine.

This clonotype came up a few times. The chain combines TRBV29-1 with TRBJ2-5; a possible D gene is TRBD1 (6 bases). Germline values: CDR1 SQVTM, CDR2 ANQGSEA. The germline V and J ends were trimmed by 3 bases and 0 bases, with 11 bases remaining between them. This CDR3 is built from 14 residues. The CDR3 nucleotides read TGCAGCGTTGACCGCAGGGGCTACCAAGAGACCCAGTACTTC. Residues: CSVDRRGYQETQYF.

In DNA form, the CDR3 reads TGCGCCAGCAGCCACAGGGTCTCTAGCACAGATACGCAGTATTTT. This gives the protein CASSHRVSSTDTQYF. V and J are TRBV4-1 and TRBJ2-3, with D maybe TRBD1 (5 bases). Trimming shortened V by 3 bases and J by 0 bases, and 10 bases separated the two germline ends. This CDR3 is built from 15 residues. Germline V gene sequence: CDR1 MGHRA, CDR2 YSYEKL.

This clonotype showed up just a few times. V usage is TRBV6-1 and J usage is TRBJ2-7, with a tentative D call TRBD1 (6 bases). Trimming removed 6 bases at V and 0 bases at J, with 12 bases between. The CDR3 spans 14 residues. Germline V lookup: CDR1 MNHNS, CDR2 SASEGT. CDR3 sequence reads: CASRPTGRSYEQYF. CDR3 sequence (DNA): TGTGCCAGCAGGCCGACAGGCCGCTCCTACGAGCAGTACTTC.

This rearrangement joins TRBV5-1 to TRBJ2-3; D uncertain. This CDR3 has 14 amino acids. Per the germline V gene, CDR1 is SGHRS and CDR2 is YFSETQ. Trimming took off 2 bases at V and 2 bases at J, with 9 bases between the two ends. The CDR3 sequence: CASSFGEVTDTQYF. CDR3 nucleotides: TGCGCCAGCAGCTTTGGGGAAGTCACAGATACGCAGTATTTT. Full variable domain (remainder filled in from reference TRBV5-1 and TRBJ2-3): KAGVTQTPRYLIKTRGQQVTLSCSPISGHRSVSWYQQTPGQGLQFLFEYFSETQRNKGNFPGRFSGRQFSNSRSEMNVSTLELGDSALYLCASSFGEVTDTQYFGPGTRLTVL.

This clonotype turned up a few times. V usage is TRBV7-2 and J usage is TRBJ2-1; 14 bases map to TRBD2. The CDR3 is 17 residues long. Germline CDR1 reads SGHTA; CDR2 reads FQGNSA. J gave up 7 bases and V 4 bases, and 9 bases lay outside the gene matches. The chain's CDR3 is CASSSRLAGGLGNEQFF. CDR3 DNA: TGTGCCAGCAGCTCCCGACTAGCGGGAGGGCTAGGTAATGAGCAGTTCTTC. Using reference TRBV7-2 and TRBJ2-1 for the parts outside the CDR3, the full variable domain is GAGVSQSPSNKVTEKGKDVELRCDPISGHTALYWYRQSLGQGLEFLIYFQGNSAPDKSGLPSDRFSAERTGGSVSTLTIQRTQQEDSAVYLCASSSRLAGGLGNEQFFGPGTRLTVL.

The table lists this clonotype with a few counts. The chain links TRBV5-4 to TRBJ2-2; no firm D call. This CDR3 comprises 16 residues. Germline CDR1 is SGHNT and CDR2 is YYREEE (reference sequence). V was cut by 0 bases and J by 3 bases, with 12 bases left in between. The CDR3 reads CASSLATRKDTGELFF. Written as DNA, the CDR3 is TGTGCCAGCAGCTTGGCGACGCGAAAGGACACCGGGGAGCTGTTTTTT.

This clonotype was detected a few times. The rearrangement links TRBV28 to TRBJ2-1; 12 bases match TRBD2. The germline CDR1 and CDR2 sequences are MDHEN and SYDVKM. V lost 3 bases, J lost 8 bases, and 5 bases stayed unmatched. CDR3 size: 15 residues. CDR3 nucleotides: TGTGCCAGCAGTTTTCCTAGCGGGGGGGTGGATGAGCAGTTCTTC. It specifies CASSFPSGGVDEQFF.

The V and J genes are TRBV5-5 and TRBJ2-3; 7 nucleotides agree with TRBD1. Germline assignment: CDR1 SGHKS and CDR2 YYEKEE (reference sequence). Trimming removed 4 bases from V and 5 bases from J; junction bases left unmatched: 13. This CDR3 spans 16 amino acids. The CDR3 nucleotides read TGTGCCAGCAGCGCCGGGGACAGCCCCTCGGTAGATACGCAGTATTTT. It codes for CASSAGDSPSVDTQYF.

This clonotype was counted at least ten times. The chain couples TRBV7-2 to TRBJ2-1, with 7 bases lining up with TRBD2. CDR3 length: 14 amino acids. J lost 9 bases, V lost 2 bases, and 7 bases had no gene match. Germline V gene sequence: CDR1 SGHTA, CDR2 FQGNSA. CDR3 region: CASSLLPSGGEQFF. CDR3 DNA sequence: TGTGCCAGCAGCTTACTCCCTAGCGGCGGTGAGCAGTTCTTC.

The rearrangement joins TRBV20-1 to TRBJ1-5; D is unresolved. The CDR3 has 15 amino acids. CDR1 and CDR2 (germline): DFQATT, SNEGSKA (reference sequence). V gave up 2 bases and J gave up 4 bases, with 15 bases separating them. The CDR3 here is CSARLGSPFNQPQHF. Here the CDR3 DNA reads TGCAGTGCTAGACTGGGATCGCCCTTTAATCAGCCCCAGCATTTT.

This clonotype has only a few counts. The chain combines TRBV28 with TRBJ2-5; 7 nucleotides match TRBD2. Germline CDR1 and CDR2: MDHEN and SYDVKM. The V segment lost 6 bases and the J segment 5 bases; nucleotides outside the gene matches: 6. CDR3 size: 13 residues. The CDR3 sequence is CASRWGGRETQYF. CDR3 DNA sequence: TGTGCCAGCAGATGGGGGGGTAGGGAGACCCAGTACTTC.

This clonotype was observed a handful of times. For the CDR3, the DNA is TGTGCCAGTCGGACAGTGAATAATGAAAAACTGTTTTTT. This gives the protein CASRTVNNEKLFF. The chain carries TRBV6-1 and TRBJ1-4; maybe TRBD1 (6 bases). V lost 9 bases to trimming and J lost 4 bases, with 12 bases between them. Germline V gene data show CDR1 as MNHNS and CDR2 as SASEGT. The CDR3 is 13 amino acids.

This clonotype was recorded a few times. The chain uses TRBV29-1 and TRBJ1-1; 8 nucleotides line up with TRBD1. Trimming took 8 bases from V and 4 from J; bases not matched to a gene: 0. Germline V gene data show CDR1 as SQVTM and CDR2 as ANQGSEA. The CDR3 has 10 amino acids. CDR3 in amino acids: CSTGGTEAFF. DNA of the CDR3: TGCAGCACAGGGGGCACTGAAGCTTTCTTT.

This clonotype was counted ten times or more. V is TRBV5-1 and J is TRBJ2-7, with TRBD1 matching 9 bases. CDR1 is SGHRS and CDR2 is YFSETQ in the germline V gene. The ends lost 2 bases at V and 7 bases at J; junction bases unmatched: 4. The CDR3 length is 13 residues. CDR3 sequence (DNA): TGCGCCAGCAGCTTATACAGGGGGCGAGAGCAGTACTTC. Translation gives CASSLYRGREQYF.

The chain has TRBV7-2 and TRBJ2-2; TRBD1 might be the D (5 bases). Trimming left V 3 bases short and J 4 bases short, with 12 bases between. CDR3 size: 15 residues. The germline gives CDR1 SGHTA, CDR2 FQGNSA. CDR3 sequence (DNA): TGTGCCAGCAGCTTCGACAGACCACTCACCGGGGAGCTGTTTTTT. Translated: CASSFDRPLTGELFF.

This clonotype was seen at least ten times. The chain couples TRBV7-2 to TRBJ1-6; no firm D call. Germline loops: CDR1 SGHTA, CDR2 FQGNSA. The CDR3 totals 12 residues. V lost 2 bases and J 6 bases, leaving 2 bases between the germline ends. CDR3 amino acids: CASSLSNSPLHF. The CDR3, as DNA: TGTGCCAGCAGCTTAAGTAATTCACCCCTCCACTTT.

V usage is TRBV21-1 and J usage is TRBJ1-5. TRBV21-1 is a pseudogene segment. This CDR3 is built from 13 residues. CDR3 in amino acids: CASSNDGDQPQHF. DNA of the CDR3: TGTGCCAGCAGCAACGACGGTGATCAGCCCCAGCATTTT.

The rearrangement links TRBV10-3 to TRBJ2-2, with D unresolved. Trimming pared 3 bases from V and 7 bases from J, leaving 9 bases between. Germline values: CDR1 ENHRY, CDR2 SYGVKD. This CDR3 is built from 13 residues. DNA for the CDR3: TGTGCCATCAGTGATTCGCAGGTCGGGGAGCTGTTTTTT. It specifies CAISDSQVGELFF.

V and J are TRBV12-3 or TRBV12-4 and TRBJ2-6; possibly TRBD1 for D (5 bases). V lost 7 bases and J lost 2, with 9 bases in between. The CDR3 is made up of 14 amino acids. In DNA, the CDR3 is TGTGCCAGCACCGACAGCGCTGGGGCCAACGTCCTGACTTTC. This sequence encodes CASTDSAGANVLTF.

This clonotype was picked up a small number of times. Relative to the germline gene, one junction end is altered; a read error may explain this. The chain couples TRBV7-6 to TRBJ2-2; tentatively, D is TRBD1 (5 bases). This CDR3 has 14 residues. Germline assignment: CDR1 SGHVS and CDR2 FNYEAQ. For the CDR3, the DNA is TGTGCCAGCAGCAAAGACAGCCGAACCGGAGAGCTGTTTTTT. Translated, it gives CASSKDSRTGELFF.

The V call is TRBV4-3, the J call TRBJ2-3; D not certain. Trimming removed 4 bases at V and 4 bases at J, with 15 bases between. In germline, CDR1 is LGHNA, CDR2 YSLEER. The CDR3 extends over 15 amino acids. The CDR3 reads CASSPGPEFPDTQYF. The CDR3 DNA is TGCGCCAGCAGCCCGGGTCCGGAGTTTCCAGATACGCAGTATTTT.

The rearrangement uses TRBV2 and TRBJ2-5, with D perhaps TRBD1 (6 bases). The V gene's germline CDR1 is SNHLY and CDR2 FYNNEI. The CDR3 runs 15 residues. Trimming removed 4 bases from V and 0 bases from J, with 12 bases in between. The CDR3 nucleotides read TGTGCCAGCAGTGGCGAACAGGGTTACCAAGAGACCCAGTACTTC. Its protein is CASSGEQGYQETQYF.

The chain joins TRBV7-3 to TRBJ2-1; 8 bases align to TRBD2. V lost 2 bases and J lost 10; bases outside the gene matches: 4. The length of the CDR3 is 13 residues. The germline V gene encodes CDR1 SGHTA and CDR2 FQGTGA. In nucleotides, the CDR3 is TGTGCCAGCAGCTTAGGACTAGCTGAGGAGCAGTTCTTC. Its protein is CASSLGLAEEQFF.

A few counts support this clonotype. V and J are TRBV7-2 and TRBJ2-7, with TRBD2 matching over 11 bases. V lost 6 bases to trimming and J lost 4 bases; unmatched junction nucleotides: 8. This CDR3 contains 15 residues. Germline CDR1 and CDR2: SGHTA and FQGNSA. Here the CDR3 reads CASSYDTSGSYEQYF. CDR3 DNA sequence: TGTGCCAGCAGTTACGACACTAGCGGGAGTTACGAGCAGTACTTC.

This clonotype was detected only a few times. The V gene is TRBV6-5, the J gene TRBJ2-1; 12 bases are shared with TRBD2. The CDR3 is 19 amino acids. CDR1 MNHEY and CDR2 SVGAGI come from the germline V gene. J was trimmed by 5 bases and V by 0 bases; bases with no gene match: 11. CDR3 loop: CASSYSTSGRLKIHNEQFF. The DNA for the CDR3 is TGTGCCAGCAGTTACTCTACTAGCGGGAGGTTAAAAATCCACAATGAGCAGTTCTTC.

The chain is built from TRBV7-9 and TRBJ2-1; D gene unclear. The germline V gene has CDR1 SEHNR and CDR2 FQNEAQ (reference sequence). This CDR3 has 11 amino acids. V lost 2 bases, J lost 8 bases, and 4 bases lay in between. The CDR3 loop is CASSLKDEQFF. The CDR3, as DNA: TGTGCCAGCAGCTTAAAGGATGAGCAGTTCTTC.

The rearrangement links TRBV20-1 to TRBJ2-3; possible D gene TRBD1, 6 bases. CDR3 size: 16 residues. V was clipped by 5 bases and J by 6 bases, with 24 bases between them. CDR1 is DFQATT, CDR2 SNEGSKA, per germline (reference sequence). The CDR3 loop is CSAHPSQTGWTDTQYF. The CDR3 DNA sequence: TGCAGTGCTCATCCCAGCCAGACAGGCTGGACGGATACGCAGTATTTT.

This clonotype was found a few times. In nucleotides, the CDR3 is TGCAGTGCTAGCCTAGGGGACTACAATGAGCAGTTCTTC. Protein sequence: CSASLGDYNEQFF. The chain recombines TRBV20-1 with TRBJ2-1, with a weak D call TRBD1 (5 bases). Trimming left V 3 bases short and J 3 bases short, with 9 bases between. The CDR3 runs 13 residues. Germline assignment: CDR1 DFQATT and CDR2 SNEGSKA (reference sequence).

The chain has TRBV29-1 and TRBJ2-3; no clear D gene. V lost 2 bases to trimming and J lost 5 bases, with 11 bases between them. CDR1 is SQVTM, CDR2 ANQGSEA, per germline. This CDR3 is built from 13 residues. The CDR3 spells CSVEISNLDTQYF. Written as DNA, the CDR3 is TGCAGCGTTGAAATTTCAAACTTAGATACGCAGTATTTT.

This clonotype appeared many times. The J gene is TRBJ2-5, the V gene TRBV4-3; possibly TRBD1 or TRBD2 for D (5 bases each). Trimming left V 0 bases short and J 4 bases short, with 12 bases between. From germline, CDR1 is LGHNA and CDR2 YSLEER. This CDR3 comprises 15 residues. CDR3: CASSQDVAGRETQYF. Written as DNA, the CDR3 is TGCGCCAGCAGCCAAGATGTGGCAGGGAGAGAGACCCAGTACTTC.